This T cell receptor beta chain stems from a study of T cell responses to AZD1222 COVID-19 vaccine. Study observations and caveats: Donors were largely white British and mainly female; clonal diversity was possibly underestimated. None of the repertoires were sampled until the peak T cell response had passed.

The CDR3 extends over 14 amino acids. Per the germline V gene, CDR1 is LGHNT and CDR2 is FRNRAP. Trimming removed 2 bases from V and 4 bases from J; junction bases left unmatched: 4. Sequenced by immunoSEQ multiplex PCR; TCRdb stores in-frame clones only, minus some. This sample carries about 130,000 clones, over 80% of them seen once, and the ten largest clones take roughly 7.1%. Concerning this clone itself: Its cognate antigen is unknown.

This sequence joins TRBV12-5 and TRBJ1-1, with 7 bases identical to TRBD1. Material: peripheral blood, obtained 28 days after the second AZD1222 dose. The receptor comes from an adult who received the AZD1222 COVID-19 vaccine. In nucleotides, the CDR3 is TGTGCTAGTGGTTTGTCAGGGGGAGGCACTGAAGCTTTCTTT. Protein product: CASGLSGGGTEAFF.